These 28 T cell receptor beta chains were sequenced from one sample in a study of T-cell reconstitution after alpha-beta-depleted transplantation in children. TCRbeta library construction was performed incorporating unique molecular identifiers. Using its own MiXCR run on the PCR reads, TCRdb lists one record per CDR3 protein. The top ten clones hold around 2.2% of a sample with 480,000 or so distinct CDR3 sequences, about 10% of them seen once. The sequencing used PBMCs, collected before TCRalphabeta/CD19-depleted stem cell transplant. The receptors originated from a child aged 2 to 10 with inherited bone marrow failure, due to receive a stem cell transplant.

This clonotype was found many times. The J gene is TRBJ2-1, the V gene TRBV12-3 or TRBV12-4; 12 positions agree with TRBD2. The CDR3 extends over 16 amino acids. Trimming took 6 bases from V and 7 from J; bases not matched to a gene: 10. The DNA of the CDR3 is TGTGCCAGCAGCCCAAGGGGACTAGCGGGTCATAATGAGCAGTTCTTC. Translated: CASSPRGLAGHNEQFF.

The V and J genes are TRBV29-1 and TRBJ2-1; 12 bases map to TRBD2. Per the germline V gene, CDR1 is SQVTM and CDR2 is ANQGSEA. The CDR3 sequence is 15 residues long. V dropped 4 bases and J dropped 7; count of bases not matched to a gene: 8. The CDR3 bases are TGCAGCGTTGCCAAGACTAGCGGGAGAGGGAATGAGCAGTTCTTC. Protein product: CSVAKTSGRGNEQFF.

V gene TRBV20-1 combines with J gene TRBJ2-2, with TRBD1 matching 10 bases. CDR1 and CDR2 from the germline V gene are DFQATT and SNEGSKA (reference sequence). V shed 1 base and J 4 bases; nucleotides not matched to a gene: 12. The CDR3 runs 18 residues. The CDR3 nucleotides read TGCAGTGCTAGAGTAGGGACAGGGGCCGCGTTAGGCACCGGGGAGCTGTTTTTT. Translation: CSARVGTGAALGTGELFF.

This clonotype has ten or more counts. V gene TRBV20-1 combines with J gene TRBJ2-1, with 15 bases matching TRBD2. Germline V CDR1 and CDR2: DFQATT, SNEGSKA (reference sequence). The CDR3 loop spans 15 amino acids. With 5 bases clipped from V and 9 bases from J, the junction kept 8 bases outside the gene matches. CDR3 loop: CSAVGWTSGRGEQFF. The CDR3 DNA sequence: TGCAGTGCTGTAGGTTGGACTAGCGGGAGGGGTGAGCAGTTCTTC.

In its sample, this clonotype was seen many times. The CDR3 DNA is TGTGCCAGCAGTTTCCTGAAGCGGGGGCTTCCCTACAATGAGCAGTTCTTC. It encodes CASSFLKRGLPYNEQFF. The chain links TRBV12-3 or TRBV12-4 to TRBJ2-1, with TRBD2 matching 8 bases. The J segment lost 2 bases and the V segment lost 3 bases, leaving 9 bases of the junction unmatched. The CDR3 has 17 residues.

The sample holds many counts of this clonotype. V is TRBV29-1 and J is TRBJ1-1; TRBD1 matches at 7 bases. Germline V gene lookup returns CDR1 SQVTM and CDR2 ANQGSEA. The CDR3 runs 20 residues. Germline trimming cut 0 bases from V and 4 bases from J; bases unmatched to any gene: 23. CDR3 nucleotides: TGCAGCGTTGAAGACCTAGGGTCACAGGGGATGGGCACCTGGGGCACTGAAGCTTTCTTT. This encodes CSVEDLGSQGMGTWGTEAFF.

This clonotype has ten or more counts. This sequence joins TRBV20-1 and TRBJ2-7; D call uncertain. This CDR3 spans 14 amino acids. CDR1 and CDR2 from the germline V gene are DFQATT and SNEGSKA (reference sequence). The V end was cut by 5 bases, the J end by 4 bases, with 18 bases between. CDR3 in amino acids: CSAPPTQISYEQYF. The CDR3 coding sequence is TGCAGTGCTCCTCCTACGCAAATATCGTACGAGCAGTACTTC.

The rearrangement joins TRBV19 to TRBJ2-5, with D unresolved. Looked up from germline, CDR1 is LNHDA and CDR2 is SQIVND (reference sequence). V was shortened by 6 bases and J by 1 base, with 9 bases between the two germline ends. The CDR3 totals 13 residues. The CDR3 DNA reads as TGTGCCAGTAGCATGCCCTTCCAAGAGACCCAGTACTTC. Translating gives CASSMPFQETQYF.

The chain couples TRBV5-1 to TRBJ1-1; D may be TRBD1 (5 bases). The CDR3 is 13 amino acids. Trimming pared 7 bases from V and 1 base from J, leaving 11 bases between. Germline V CDR1 and CDR2: SGHRS, YFSETQ. The CDR3 loop is CASAQGWNTEAFF. CDR3 sequence (DNA): TGCGCCAGCGCTCAGGGATGGAACACTGAAGCTTTCTTT.

This clonotype was observed many times. The genes are TRBV11-2 and TRBJ2-1, with TRBD2 matching over 11 bases. J was trimmed by 4 bases and V by 3 bases; bases with no gene match: 8. CDR1 and CDR2 (germline): SGHAT, FQNNGV. This CDR3 spans 17 amino acids. The DNA of the CDR3 is TGTGCCAGCAGCTTGACTAGGACTAGCGGGCTGTACAATGAGCAGTTCTTC. It yields the protein CASSLTRTSGLYNEQFF.

This clonotype was counted many times. V and J are TRBV6-5 and TRBJ2-7; TRBD1 is a possible D gene (5 bases). This CDR3 comprises 14 residues. V was trimmed by 4 bases and J by 4 bases, leaving 14 bases between them. The V gene's germline CDR1 is MNHEY and CDR2 SVGAGI. The CDR3 here is CASSFDRHPYEQYF. As DNA, the CDR3 is TGTGCCAGCAGTTTTGACAGACATCCTTACGAGCAGTACTTC.

This clonotype was seen a handful of times. The chain employs TRBV27 and TRBJ2-1; the match to TRBD2 covers 9 bases. The CDR3 covers 14 residues. The germline V gene has CDR1 MNHEY and CDR2 SMNVEV (reference sequence). The trim removed 3 bases at V and 10 bases at J, leaving 7 bases unmatched. The CDR3 DNA is TGTGCCAGCAGTTTCTGGCGGGAGGGAGGGGAGCAGTTCTTC. The encoded protein is CASSFWREGGEQFF.

This rearrangement joins TRBV3-1 to TRBJ2-7; the D is unclear. V lost 4 bases, J lost 0 bases, and 13 bases lay in between. Germline V gene lookup returns CDR1 LGHDT and CDR2 YNNKEL (reference sequence). The CDR3 is 15 residues long. CDR3 sequence reads: CASSPSGWGSYEQYF. Written as DNA, the CDR3 is TGTGCCAGCAGCCCCTCCGGTTGGGGCTCCTACGAGCAGTACTTC.

This clonotype was picked up a small number of times. The chain links TRBV28 to TRBJ2-6; no definite D call. Germline CDR1 reads MDHEN; CDR2 reads SYDVKM. The CDR3 runs 10 residues. V lost 6 bases and J lost 6, with 0 bases in between. The CDR3 DNA reads TGTGCCAGCAGGGCCAACGTCCTGACTTTC. It codes for CASRANVLTF.

The genes are TRBV30 and TRBJ1-2; TRBD1 is a possible D gene (5 bases). From germline, CDR1 is GTSNPN and CDR2 SVGIG (reference sequence). V shed 3 bases and J shed 3 bases, with 11 bases lying between them. This CDR3 is 13 amino acids long. CDR3 residues: CAWSESGHYGYTF. The CDR3 DNA sequence: TGTGCCTGGAGCGAATCGGGGCACTATGGCTACACCTTC.

Many counts were recorded for this clonotype. The gene calls are TRBV4-1 and TRBJ1-3; 7 bases are shared with TRBD1. This CDR3 has 16 amino acids. V trimming: 2 bases; J trimming: 1 base; junction bases outside the gene matches: 5. The germline V gene encodes CDR1 MGHRA and CDR2 YSYEKL. CDR3 loop: CASSQPGQKSGNTIYF. CDR3 coding DNA: TGCGCCAGCAGCCAACCGGGACAGAAATCTGGAAACACCATATATTTT.

This clonotype was observed at least ten times. V usage is TRBV7-8 and J usage is TRBJ1-2; a possible D gene is TRBD1 (6 bases). The CDR3 consists of 13 residues. The V end was cut by 1 base, the J end by 8 bases, with 11 bases between. Germline V gives CDR1 SGHVS, CDR2 FQNEAQ. The chain's CDR3 is CASSLGAGVGYTF. CDR3 nucleotide sequence: TGTGCCAGCAGCTTAGGGGCAGGGGTCGGCTACACCTTC.

This clonotype was observed many times. This chain joins TRBV6-2 or TRBV6-3 and TRBJ2-3, with unresolved D. The germline V gene has CDR1 MNHEY and CDR2 SVGEGT. This CDR3 has 14 amino acids. Trimming took off 9 bases at V and 3 bases at J, with 16 bases between the two ends. The CDR3 protein is CASRESLMTDTQYF. The CDR3 coding sequence is TGTGCCAGTAGAGAAAGCCTTATGACAGATACGCAGTATTTT.

At least ten counts were recorded for this clonotype. The V gene is TRBV4-3, the J gene TRBJ2-1; 8 bases line up with TRBD2. Unmatched junction bases numbered 4, after V lost 1 base and J lost 8 bases. The CDR3 is made up of 14 amino acids. Germline V gene lookup returns CDR1 LGHNA and CDR2 YSLEER. The CDR3 DNA sequence: TGCGCCAGCAGCCAAGCGGGAGGGATGGATGAGCAGTTCTTC. As protein: CASSQAGGMDEQFF.

This clonotype was detected many times. The chain employs TRBV29-1 and TRBJ2-7, with 7 bases that match TRBD2. Germline CDR1 is SQVTM and CDR2 is ANQGSEA. Trimming took 2 bases from V and 5 from J; bases not matched to a gene: 12. The length of the CDR3 is 15 residues. The CDR3 is CSVEWAGDPQDEQYF. The CDR3, as DNA: TGCAGCGTTGAATGGGCGGGGGATCCGCAGGACGAGCAGTACTTC.

Only one count was recorded for this clonotype. This may be a read error: a much more frequent sequence differs by one nucleotide. This CDR3 is missing its conserved last phenylalanine or tryptophan, likely due to a read error. The chain has TRBV10-2 and TRBJ2-7; 10 bases match TRBD1. The V gene's germline CDR1 is WSHSY and CDR2 SAAADI. Germline trimming cut 8 bases from V and 5 bases from J; bases unmatched to any gene: 18. This CDR3 is built from 17 residues. The CDR3: CASQGTGVGFRSDEQYS. As DNA, the CDR3 is TGCGCCAGCCAAGGGACAGGGGTTGGCTTCCGTTCCGACGAGCAGTACTCC.

The sample holds one count of this clonotype. Its ends do not fully match the called genes, so a read error is possible. The chain employs TRBV20-1 and TRBJ2-1; D remains ambiguous. CDR3 length: 15 amino acids. Germline CDR1 DFQATT, CDR2 SNEGSKA (reference sequence). CDR3 sequence: CCARDPQSSYIEQFF. CDR3 nucleotide sequence: TGCTGTGCTAGAGATCCACAGAGCTCCTACATTGAGCAGTTCTTC.

This clonotype was seen ten or more times. The rearrangement joins TRBV24-1 to TRBJ2-1; D may correspond to TRBD1 or TRBD2 (5 bases each). CDR3 length equals 17 residues. CDR1 KGHDR and CDR2 SFDVKD come from the germline V gene. Trimming removed 4 bases from V and 0 bases from J, with 15 bases in between. CDR3 in amino acids: CATSEFPGPGSYNEQFF. CDR3 in DNA: TGTGCCACCAGTGAATTTCCGGGACCCGGCTCCTACAATGAGCAGTTCTTC.

The chain recombines TRBV10-1 with TRBJ2-7; 7 bases agree with TRBD2. Germline loops: CDR1 WNHNN, CDR2 SYGVQD (reference sequence). There are 13 residues in the CDR3. With 6 bases clipped from V and 9 bases from J, the junction kept 11 bases outside the gene matches. The CDR3 DNA sequence: TGCGCCAGCAGCGATCCCGGGACTAAAAGGCAGTACTTC. The encoded protein is CASSDPGTKRQYF.

At least ten counts were recorded for this clonotype. The chain has TRBV27 and TRBJ1-5, with 7 bases identical to TRBD1. V trimming: 10 bases; J trimming: 4 bases; junction bases outside the gene matches: 22. Germline assignment: CDR1 MNHEY and CDR2 SMNVEV (reference sequence). CDR3 length equals 18 residues. In DNA form, the CDR3 reads TGTGCCACCATCCACCGCCGGGACAGCCCCAGAGGGAATCAGCCCCAGCATTTT. This codes for CATIHRRDSPRGNQPQHF.

At least ten counts were recorded for this clonotype. This rearrangement joins TRBV4-3 to TRBJ2-1; D gene ambiguous. Germline V gene data show CDR1 as LGHNA and CDR2 as YSLEER. The CDR3 spans 15 residues. Trimming left V 4 bases short and J 4 bases short, with 14 bases between. CDR3 in DNA: TGCGCCAGCAGCCCAGTGGTCTTCCGGTACAATGAGCAGTTCTTC. Translation gives CASSPVVFRYNEQFF.

This clonotype came up many times. This chain links TRBV5-1 with TRBJ2-2; possibly TRBD1 or TRBD2 for D (5 bases each). CDR3 length equals 15 residues. Germline CDR1 reads SGHRS; CDR2 reads YFSETQ. Deletions cut 10 bases from V and 6 bases from J, with 22 bases between. In DNA, the CDR3 is TGCGCCGCCGCGACGGGGCCTATGGGGTCCGGGGAGCTGTTTTTT. This gives the protein CAAATGPMGSGELFF.

Many counts were recorded for this clonotype. The chain couples TRBV4-3 to TRBJ2-1, with TRBD2 matching over 8 bases. From germline, CDR1 is LGHNA and CDR2 YSLEER. CDR3 size: 17 residues. V lost 0 bases, J lost 4 bases, and 8 bases stayed unmatched. DNA for the CDR3: TGCGCCAGCAGCCAAGATGTAACTAGCGGATTTTACAATGAGCAGTTCTTC. Translating it yields CASSQDVTSGFYNEQFF.